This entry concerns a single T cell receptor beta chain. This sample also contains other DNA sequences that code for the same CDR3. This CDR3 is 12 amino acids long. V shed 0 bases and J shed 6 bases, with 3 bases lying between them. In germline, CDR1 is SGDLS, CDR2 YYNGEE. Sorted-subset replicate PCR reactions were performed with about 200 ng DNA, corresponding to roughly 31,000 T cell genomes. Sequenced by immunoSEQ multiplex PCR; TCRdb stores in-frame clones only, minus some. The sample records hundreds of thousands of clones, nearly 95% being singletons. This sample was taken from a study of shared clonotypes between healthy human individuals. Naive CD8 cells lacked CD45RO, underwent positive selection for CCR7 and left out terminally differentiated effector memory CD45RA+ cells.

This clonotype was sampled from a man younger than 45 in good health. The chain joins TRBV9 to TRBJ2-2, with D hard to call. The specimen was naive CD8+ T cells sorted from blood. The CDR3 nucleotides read TGTGCCAGCAGCGTAGTGTCCGGGGAGCTGTTTTTT. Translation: CASSVVSGELFF.